The present entry profiles one T cell receptor (beta chain) with its context. Its matching antigen is unknown. The data originate from a study of long-term antiretroviral therapy in people with HIV. Study results and limitations: Sampling of blood ran from the mid-2000s to the late 2010s, and older ART regimens were possibly in use. Clones that had undergone expansion before ART prevailed in the repertoire throughout all time points. Missing from the dataset were any data on ART adherence, viral resistance or therapy changes.

At the survey level, the v3.0 immunoSEQ assay was run. Per-sample sequencing targets were about 40,000-55,000 T-cell genomes. Generated by immunoSEQ multiplex PCR, the TCRdb table keeps only in-frame clones and is missing some. Of about 33,000 clones in the sample, over 60% are singletons; the top ten hold 7.1%. Per the germline V gene, CDR1 is LNHDA and CDR2 is SQIVND (reference sequence). The CDR3 extends over 16 amino acids. V was pared by 4 bases and J by 1 base, with 13 bases between. V and J are TRBV19 and TRBJ2-2; the D call may be TRBD1 or TRBD2 (5 bases each). The receptor's source is a woman in her forties or fifties with HIV. This specimen was unsorted PBMCs, taken 2 years after starting antiretroviral therapy. For the CDR3, the DNA is TGTGCCAGTAGTAAGAAGGGACCAGGGAACACCGGGGAGCTGTTTTTT. Protein product: CASSKKGPGNTGELFF.